Each of the 13 T cell receptor beta chains below was sequenced from the same sample in a study of cytomegalovirus exposure and HLA in healthy donors. PCR employed 60 Vbeta and 13 Jbeta primers. The table came from immunoSEQ multiplex PCR; TCRdb's copy has only in-frame clones and leaves some out. The table lists over 150,000 clones, about 70% of them singletons. The sequenced material came from PBMCs. These TCRs come from a young man in good health and CMV-seronegative.

The genes are TRBV9 and TRBJ1-2; D gene uncertain. The CDR3 loop spans 15 amino acids. Trimming removed 0 bases at V and 4 bases at J, with 13 bases between. Germline loops: CDR1 SGDLS, CDR2 YYNGEE. The CDR3 here is CASSVDPRSPYGYTF. CDR3 nucleotides: TGTGCCAGCAGCGTAGACCCCCGGTCCCCCTATGGCTACACCTTC.

The chain carries TRBV9 and TRBJ2-2; no clear D gene. This CDR3 has 14 residues. The germline V gene encodes CDR1 SGDLS and CDR2 YYNGEE. V lost 0 bases to trimming and J lost 2 bases, with 5 bases between them. The CDR3 loop is CASSVELNTGELFF. The CDR3, as DNA: TGTGCCAGCAGCGTAGAACTTAACACCGGGGAGCTGTTTTTT.

V and J are TRBV6-1 and TRBJ2-3; possibly TRBD2 for D (5 bases). There are 15 residues in the CDR3. The V gene's germline CDR1 is MNHNS and CDR2 SASEGT. V was trimmed by 3 bases and J by 6 bases, leaving 16 bases between them. CDR3 nucleotides: TGTGCCAGCAGTGATGATCGAGGAGGTATTGATACGCAGTATTTT. Translating gives CASSDDRGGIDTQYF.

Concerning this clone itself: The junction shows a germline mismatch at one end, possibly a read error. The chain joins TRBV2 to TRBJ2-7; D is ambiguous. Germline V gene sequence: CDR1 SNHLY, CDR2 FYNNEI. The CDR3 spans 12 residues. CDR3 DNA sequence: TGTGCCAGCAGTAGCGTCCGGTCCGAGGAGTACTTC. Its translation is CASSSVRSEEYF.

V and J are TRBV4-2 and TRBJ1-2, with D maybe TRBD1 (6 bases). Per the germline V gene, CDR1 is LGHNA and CDR2 is YNFKEQ. The germline V and J ends were trimmed by 0 bases and 12 bases, with 17 bases remaining between them. The CDR3 covers 14 residues. CDR3 sequence (DNA): TGTGCCAGCAGCCAAGATCCGGCAGGGGAGTGCCACACCTTC. Protein: CASSQDPAGECHTF.

This clone was counted a few times. CDR3 sequence: CASSFVAGVSSYNEQFF. DNA of the CDR3: TGTGCCAGCAGCTTCGTGGCGGGGGTAAGCTCCTACAATGAGCAGTTCTTC. The chain recombines TRBV5-4 with TRBJ2-1, with 7 bases lining up with TRBD2. The junction had 8 bases not matched to a gene; V was cut back by 2 bases and J by 0 bases. Germline V gene sequence: CDR1 SGHNT, CDR2 YYREEE (reference sequence). The CDR3 contains 17 residues.

V is TRBV5-6 and J is TRBJ2-3; TRBD2 agrees at 8 bases. This CDR3 region has 18 residues. V gave up 2 bases and J gave up 0 bases; unmatched junction bases: 11. Per germline, CDR1 SGHDT and CDR2 YYEEEE. The CDR3 nucleotides are TGTGCCAGCAGCTTTCTTAGCGGGGCAGTAACTAGCACAGATACGCAGTATTTT. Its translation: CASSFLSGAVTSTDTQYF.

J is TRBJ2-7 and V is TRBV18; 7 nucleotides align to TRBD2. With V trimmed by 0 bases and J by 7 bases, 9 bases remained unmatched. The germline CDR1 and CDR2 sequences are KGHSH and LQKENI. This CDR3 spans 15 amino acids. The CDR3 coding sequence is TGTGCCAGCTCACCACCGTCAGGGAGAGCGGGAGAGCAGTACTTC. It encodes CASSPPSGRAGEQYF.

V and J are TRBV6-4 and TRBJ2-4; perhaps TRBD2 as D (5 bases). CDR1 and CDR2 from the germline V gene are MRHNA and SNTAGT. V lost 2 bases to trimming and J lost 6 bases, with 14 bases between them. CDR3 length: 15 amino acids. The CDR3: CASSDPRTRRNIQYF. CDR3 bases: TGTGCCAGCAGTGACCCTCGGACTCGGAGAAACATTCAGTACTTC.

The V call is TRBV15, the J call TRBJ1-2; D is uncertain. The V end was cut by 5 bases, the J end by 2 bases, with 6 bases between. Per germline, CDR1 LNHNV and CDR2 YYDKDF (reference sequence). CDR3 length: 12 residues. The CDR3 loop is CATSYQNYGYTF. CDR3 nucleotide sequence: TGTGCCACCAGCTACCAGAACTATGGCTACACCTTC.

The chain couples TRBV27 to TRBJ1-3; 7 bases line up with TRBD1. The CDR3 covers 16 residues. Germline V lookup: CDR1 MNHEY, CDR2 SMNVEV (reference sequence). The J segment lost 2 bases and the V segment lost 3 bases, leaving 7 bases of the junction unmatched. The CDR3, as DNA: TGTGCCAGCAGTTTGGGGGGCAGGGGGACTGGAAACACCATATATTTT. Amino acids: CASSLGGRGTGNTIYF.

This clone appeared once. J is TRBJ1-4 and V is TRBV27, with a weak D call TRBD1 (5 bases). V was clipped by 4 bases and J by 10 bases, with 7 bases between them. In germline, CDR1 is MNHEY, CDR2 SMNVEV (reference sequence). The CDR3 length is 11 residues. Written as DNA, the CDR3 is TGTGCCAGCAGTTCGGGGGGAAAACTGTTTTTT. It specifies CASSSGGKLFF.

V is TRBV6-1 and J is TRBJ2-1; 8 nucleotides agree with TRBD1. CDR1 is MNHNS, CDR2 SASEGT, per germline. V lost 6 bases to trimming and J lost 3 bases; unmatched junction nucleotides: 4. The CDR3 covers 14 residues. Here the CDR3 reads CASRPGQDYNEQFF. The CDR3 DNA follows: TGTGCCAGCAGGCCGGGACAGGACTACAATGAGCAGTTCTTC.